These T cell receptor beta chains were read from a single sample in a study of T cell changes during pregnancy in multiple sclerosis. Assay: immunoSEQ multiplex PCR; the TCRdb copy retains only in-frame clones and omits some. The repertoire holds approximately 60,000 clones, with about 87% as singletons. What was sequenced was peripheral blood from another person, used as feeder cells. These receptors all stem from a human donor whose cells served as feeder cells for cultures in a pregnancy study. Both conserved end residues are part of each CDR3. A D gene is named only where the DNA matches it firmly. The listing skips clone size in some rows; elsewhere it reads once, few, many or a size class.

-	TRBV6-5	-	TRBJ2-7	TGTGCCAGCAGTTTCAGGGTTGGCGAGCAGTACTTC	CASSFRVGEQYF
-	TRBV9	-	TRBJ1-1	TGTGCCAGCAGCGTATCAGGACAGCTAGAAGCTTTCTTT	CASSVSGQLEAFF
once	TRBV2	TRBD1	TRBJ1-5	TGTGCCAGCAGTGGCGACAGGGGGATTGGACAGCCCCAGCATTTT	CASSGDRGIGQPQHF
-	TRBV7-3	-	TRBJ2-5	TGTGCCAGCAGCTTAACGGGACCAGGGGAGACCCAGTACTTC	CASSLTGPGETQYF
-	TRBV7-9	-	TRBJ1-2	TGTGCCAGCAGCTTAAATGACGGGGGTCGGGGCTACACCTTC	CASSLNDGGRGYTF
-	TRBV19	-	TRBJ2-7	TGTGCCAGTAGTATGGGCGGGGCAAGGACCTACGAGCAGTACTTC	CASSMGGARTYEQYF
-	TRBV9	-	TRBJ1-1	TGTGCCAGCAGCGTAGCACAGGTGAACACTGAAGCTTTCTTT	CASSVAQVNTEAFF
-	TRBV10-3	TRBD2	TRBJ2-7	TGTGCCATCAGTGAAGCGGGGGGCTCCCTTGGGACGTACTTC	CAISEAGGSLGTYF
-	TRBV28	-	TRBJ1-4	TGTGCCAGCAGTTTTGGGGGATCGGGGACTAATGAAAAACTGTTTTTT	CASSFGGSGTNEKLFF
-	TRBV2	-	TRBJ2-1	TGTGCCAGCAGTGAAAACACCTACAATGAGCAGTTCTTC	CASSENTYNEQFF
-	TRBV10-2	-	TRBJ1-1	TGCGCCAGCAGACAGGGAACTGAAGCTTTCTTT	CASRQGTEAFF
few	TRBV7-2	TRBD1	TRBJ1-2	TGTGCCAGCAGCTCGCGCCGGGACAGGGGGCGGGGCTACACCTTC	CASSSRRDRGRGYTF
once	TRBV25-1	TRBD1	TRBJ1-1	TGTGCCAGCAGCCTTGGGACAGGGGTAAGAACTGAAGCTTTCTTT	CASSLGTGVRTEAFF
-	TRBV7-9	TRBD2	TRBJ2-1	TGTGCCAGCAGCTCAGGGGTGACTAGCGGGAGTGGCAATGAGCAGTTCTTC	CASSSGVTSGSGNEQFF
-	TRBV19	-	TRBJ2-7	TGTGCCAGTAGTGCCGACAGGCGGGAGCAGTACTTC	CASSADRREQYF
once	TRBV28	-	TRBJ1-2	TGTGCCAGCAGTCCAGGACCAGGGTTAGACTATGGCTACACCTTC	CASSPGPGLDYGYTF
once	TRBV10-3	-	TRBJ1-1	TGTGCCATCAGTGAGTCGAATCTGGCCGCTAGTGAAGCTTTCTTT	CAISESNLAASEAFF
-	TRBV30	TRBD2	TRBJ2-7	TGTGCCTGGGAAGGCGGACTAGCGGGGTACGAGCAGTACTTC	CAWEGGLAGYEQYF
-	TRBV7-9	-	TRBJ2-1	TGTGCCAGCAGCTTAGGAAGGGTTTCCTACAATGAGCAGTTCTTC	CASSLGRVSYNEQFF
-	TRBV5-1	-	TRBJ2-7	TGCGCCAGCAGCTTGGAGGCTACCTACGAGCAGTACTTC	CASSLEATYEQYF
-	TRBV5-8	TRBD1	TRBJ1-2	TGTGCCAGCAGCTTGCAGGGGGCCTCCCTAGATCTCTATGGCTACACCTTC	CASSLQGASLDLYGYTF
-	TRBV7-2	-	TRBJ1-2	TGTGCCAGCAGCTTAGACCACCTCGGGGGCGCAAACTATGGCTACACCTTC	CASSLDHLGGANYGYTF
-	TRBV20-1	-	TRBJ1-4	TGCAGTGCTAGATCGCCGGAAAAACTGTTTTTT	CSARSPEKLFF
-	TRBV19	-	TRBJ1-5	TGTGCCAGTAGTTTACAGGGTAGCAATCAGCCCCAGCATTTT	CASSLQGSNQPQHF
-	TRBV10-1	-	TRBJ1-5	TGCGCCAGCAGTGAGATGAGTGGGGGAGGGATATTCAGCAATCAGCCCCAGCATTTT	CASSEMSGGGIFSNQPQHF
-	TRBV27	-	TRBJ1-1	TGTGCCAGCAGTTTATTTGGGGGGTATCTGCGTACTGAAGCTTTCTTT	CASSLFGGYLRTEAFF
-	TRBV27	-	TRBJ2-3	TGTGCCAGCAGCCCGCGGGACGCAGTCACAGATACGCAGTATTTT	CASSPRDAVTDTQYF
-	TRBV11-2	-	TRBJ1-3	TGTGCCAGCAGCTTACCGGGAGGAAACACCATATATTTT	CASSLPGGNTIYF
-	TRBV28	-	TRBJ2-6	TGTGCCAGCAGTTTCGGACAGAGGGGGGCCAACGTCCTGACTTTC	CASSFGQRGANVLTF
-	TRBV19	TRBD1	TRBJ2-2	TGTGCCAGTCGGTGGACAGGGGACACCGGGGAGCTGTTTTTT	CASRWTGDTGELFF
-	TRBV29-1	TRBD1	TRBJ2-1	TGCAGCGTTGAAGGGACAGGGTCCAATGAGCAGTTCTTC	CSVEGTGSNEQFF
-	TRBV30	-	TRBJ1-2	TGTGCCTGGAGGCTCGGGGTCCGTGGCTACACCTTC	CAWRLGVRGYTF
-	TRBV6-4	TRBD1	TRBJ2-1	TGTGCCAGCAGTGAGCGAGGGGGCTTAGACGACAATGAGCAGTTCTTC	CASSERGGLDDNEQFF
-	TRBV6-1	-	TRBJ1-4	TGTGCCACCAAAAGGGTTGCAACTAATGAAAAACTGTTTTTT	CATKRVATNEKLFF
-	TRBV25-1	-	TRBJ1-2	TGTGCCAGCAGGGACCCAAGGAAGCCCTCTAACTATGGCTACACCTTC	CASRDPRKPSNYGYTF
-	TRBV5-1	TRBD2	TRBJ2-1	TGCGCCAGCAGCTTGGCCGGGACTAGCGGGGGTGAGCAGTTCTTC	CASSLAGTSGGEQFF
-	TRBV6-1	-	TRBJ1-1	TGTGCCAGCAGTGTGGGGATCCTGAACACTGAAGCTTTCTTT	CASSVGILNTEAFF
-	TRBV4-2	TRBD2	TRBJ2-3	TGTGCCAGCAGCCAACTTGGACTAGCTGATACGCAGTATTTT	CASSQLGLADTQYF
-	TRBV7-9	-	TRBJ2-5	TGTGCCAGCAGCCCCTTTAGGGGTCAACAAGAGACCCAGTACTTC	CASSPFRGQQETQYF
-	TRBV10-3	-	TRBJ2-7	TGTGCCGGAGGCCACCAGACCTACGAGCAGTACTTC	CAGGHQTYEQYF
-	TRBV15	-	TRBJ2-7	TGTGCCACCAGCAGAGAGAGACGCTCCTACGAGCAGTACTTC	CATSRERRSYEQYF
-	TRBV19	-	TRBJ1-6	TGTGCCAGTAGTGAGGCAGGGTACTCACCCCTCCACTTT	CASSEAGYSPLHF
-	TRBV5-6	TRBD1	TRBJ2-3	TGTGCCAGCAGCCTTGGGACAGGGATAGGGACAGATACGCAGTATTTT	CASSLGTGIGTDTQYF
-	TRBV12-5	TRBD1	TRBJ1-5	TGTGCTAGTGGTTTGGTAGTGGACAGGCGATACAATCAGCCCCAGCATTTT	CASGLVVDRRYNQPQHF
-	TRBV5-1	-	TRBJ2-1	TGCGCCAGCAGCTTGGGGGCCCTAGTCTCCTACAATGAGCAGTTCTTC	CASSLGALVSYNEQFF
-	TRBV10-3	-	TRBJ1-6	TGTGCCATCAGTGAGGGGACCTTTAATTCACCCCTCCACTTT	CAISEGTFNSPLHF